The TCR beta chain under discussion was sequenced for a study of blood T cell repertoires in COVID-19. Study-level background: From T cells, B-cell-depleted T cells, or PBMCs came the material, which was cDNA or gDNA.

Germline-derived CDR1 and CDR2 are KGHDR and SFDVKD. The CDR3 has 16 residues. The trim removed 4 bases at V and 4 bases at J, leaving 7 bases unmatched. The authors' processing: By means of reference gene primer amplification, nucleated cell counts were estimated. This table comes from immunoSEQ multiplex PCR, and its TCRdb copy is limited to in-frame clones, with some not included. Clonal size and the V and J genes are those of that table, whereas D and trimming came from the DNA. The data contain under 300,000 clones, around 86% of them singletons. The sample taken for sequencing was peripheral blood. The clonotype was recovered from a man aged 18 to 29 with active or convalescent COVID-19. The genes are TRBV24-1 and TRBJ2-3; 10 bases map to TRBD2. The CDR3 bases are TGTGCCACCAGTGACCCTAGCGGGAGCGGGGCAGATACGCAGTATTTT. This codes for CATSDPSGSGADTQYF.